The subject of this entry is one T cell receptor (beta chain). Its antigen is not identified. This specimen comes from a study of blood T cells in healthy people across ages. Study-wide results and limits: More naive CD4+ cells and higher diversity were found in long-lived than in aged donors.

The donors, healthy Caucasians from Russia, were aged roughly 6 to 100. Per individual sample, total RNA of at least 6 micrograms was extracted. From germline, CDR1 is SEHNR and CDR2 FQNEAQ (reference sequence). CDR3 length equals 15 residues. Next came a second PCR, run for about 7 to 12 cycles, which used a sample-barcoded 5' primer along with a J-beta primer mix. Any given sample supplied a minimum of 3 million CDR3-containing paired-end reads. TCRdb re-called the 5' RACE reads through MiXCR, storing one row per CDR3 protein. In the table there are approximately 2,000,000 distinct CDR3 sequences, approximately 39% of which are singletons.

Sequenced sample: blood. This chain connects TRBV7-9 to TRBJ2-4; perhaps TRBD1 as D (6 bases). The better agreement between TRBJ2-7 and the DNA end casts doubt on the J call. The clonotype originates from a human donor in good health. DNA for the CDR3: TGTGCCAGCACCCCTAACCGGGACACTTTGCACGAGCAGTACTTC. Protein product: CASTPNRDTLHEQYF.